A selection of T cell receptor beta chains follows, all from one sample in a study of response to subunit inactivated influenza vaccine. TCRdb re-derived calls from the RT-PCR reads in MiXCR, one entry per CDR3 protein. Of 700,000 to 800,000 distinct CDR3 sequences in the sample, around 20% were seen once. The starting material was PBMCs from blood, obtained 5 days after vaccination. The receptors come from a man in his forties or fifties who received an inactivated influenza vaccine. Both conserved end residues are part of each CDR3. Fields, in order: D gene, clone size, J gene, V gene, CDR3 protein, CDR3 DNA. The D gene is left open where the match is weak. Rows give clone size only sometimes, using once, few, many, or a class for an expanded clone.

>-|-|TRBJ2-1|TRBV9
CASSAPRLEEWGEQFF
TGTGCCAGCAGCGCCCCTCGCTTGGAGGAGTGGGGTGAGCAGTTCTTC
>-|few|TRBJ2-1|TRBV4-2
CASSQDSAVYNEQFF
TGTGCCAGCAGCCAAGATTCAGCGGTTTACAATGAGCAGTTCTTC
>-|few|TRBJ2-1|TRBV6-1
CASNPVRGLYNEQFF
TGTGCCAGCAATCCCGTTCGGGGTCTTTACAATGAGCAGTTCTTC
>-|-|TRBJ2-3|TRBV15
CATSGGLLTDTQYF
TGTGCCACCAGCGGGGGACTCCTCACAGATACGCAGTATTTT
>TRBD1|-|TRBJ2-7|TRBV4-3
CASSQDGPVTGLYEQYF
TGCGCCAGCAGCCAAGATGGTCCCGTGACAGGGCTCTACGAGCAGTACTTC
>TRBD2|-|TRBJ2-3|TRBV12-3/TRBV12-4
CASSLGSVGLGTDTQYF
TGTGCCAGCAGTTTAGGGTCGGTGGGACTAGGCACAGATACGCAGTATTTT
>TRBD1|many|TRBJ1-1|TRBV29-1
CSATQGSVSEAFF
TGCAGCGCAACACAGGGGTCGGTGTCTGAAGCTTTCTTT
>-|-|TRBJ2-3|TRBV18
CASSPKGPSGSTDTQYF
TGTGCCAGCTCACCAAAGGGCCCGAGCGGGAGCACAGATACGCAGTATTTT
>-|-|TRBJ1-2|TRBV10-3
CAITREGYGYTF
TGTGCCATCACCCGAGAGGGATATGGCTACACCTTC
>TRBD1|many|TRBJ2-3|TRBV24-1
CATSEHAGTASVVYF
TGTGCCACCAGTGAGCATGCCGGGACAGCGAGCGTGGTGTATTTT
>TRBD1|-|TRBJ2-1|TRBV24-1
CATSDPAGTGGEGSYNEQFF
TGTGCCACCAGTGATCCCGCCGGGACAGGGGGCGAAGGCTCCTACAATGAGCAGTTCTTC